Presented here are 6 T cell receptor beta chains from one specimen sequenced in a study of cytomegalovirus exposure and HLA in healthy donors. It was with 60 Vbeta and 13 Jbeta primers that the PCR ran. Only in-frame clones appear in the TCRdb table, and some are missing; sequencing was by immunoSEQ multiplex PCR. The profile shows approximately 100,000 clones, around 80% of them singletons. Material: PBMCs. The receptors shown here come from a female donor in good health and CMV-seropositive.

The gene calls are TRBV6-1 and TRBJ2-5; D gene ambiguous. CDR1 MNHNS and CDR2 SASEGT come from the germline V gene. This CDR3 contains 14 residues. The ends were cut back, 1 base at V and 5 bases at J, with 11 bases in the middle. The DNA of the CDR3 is TGTGCCAGCAGTGAAGGGCCGCTGAGGGAGACCCAGTACTTC. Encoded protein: CASSEGPLRETQYF.

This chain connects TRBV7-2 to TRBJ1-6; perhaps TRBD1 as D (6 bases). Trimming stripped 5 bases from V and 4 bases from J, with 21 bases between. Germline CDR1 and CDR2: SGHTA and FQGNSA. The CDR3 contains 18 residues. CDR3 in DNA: TGTGCCAGCAGCCCCAACACCGGGACAAGAACTTATAATTCACCCCTCCACTTT. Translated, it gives CASSPNTGTRTYNSPLHF.

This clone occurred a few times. The CDR3: CASSEGLAGGNEQFF. CDR3 bases: TGTGCCAGCAGTGAGGGACTAGCGGGAGGAAATGAGCAGTTCTTC. The chain joins TRBV28 to TRBJ2-1; 15 nucleotides line up with TRBD2. J gave up 7 bases and V 5 bases, and 3 bases lay outside the gene matches. CDR3 length equals 15 residues. CDR1 MDHEN and CDR2 SYDVKM come from the germline V gene.

Here the CDR3 reads CASSSDRNYGYTF. In DNA, the CDR3 is TGTGCCAGCAGTTCGGACAGGAACTATGGCTACACCTTC. V is TRBV6-6 and J is TRBJ1-2; TRBD1 aligns across 7 bases. The CDR3 runs to 13 residues. Germline V lookup: CDR1 MNHNY, CDR2 SVGAGI (reference sequence). After removal of 4 bases from V and 2 bases from J, the junction contained 1 base not matched to a gene.

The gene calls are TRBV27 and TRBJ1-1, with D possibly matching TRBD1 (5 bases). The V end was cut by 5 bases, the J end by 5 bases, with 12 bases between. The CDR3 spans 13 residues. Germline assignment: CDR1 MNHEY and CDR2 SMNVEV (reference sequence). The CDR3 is CASSPGGGTEAFF. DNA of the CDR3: TGTGCCAGCAGTCCCGGGGGGGGGACTGAAGCTTTCTTT.

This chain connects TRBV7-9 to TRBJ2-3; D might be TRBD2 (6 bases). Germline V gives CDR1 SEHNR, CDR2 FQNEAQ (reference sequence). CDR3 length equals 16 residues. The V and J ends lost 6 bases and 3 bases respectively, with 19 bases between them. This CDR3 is CASRPTSGEGTDTQYF. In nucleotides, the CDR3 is TGTGCCAGCAGACCAACTTCGGGGGAAGGAACAGATACGCAGTATTTT. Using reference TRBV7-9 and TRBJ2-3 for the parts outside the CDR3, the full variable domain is DTGVSQNPRHKITKRGQNVTFRCDPISEHNRLYWYRQTLGQGPEFLTYFQNEAQLEKSRLLSDRFSAERPKGSFSTLEIQRTEQGDSAMYLCASRPTSGEGTDTQYFGPGTRLTVL.